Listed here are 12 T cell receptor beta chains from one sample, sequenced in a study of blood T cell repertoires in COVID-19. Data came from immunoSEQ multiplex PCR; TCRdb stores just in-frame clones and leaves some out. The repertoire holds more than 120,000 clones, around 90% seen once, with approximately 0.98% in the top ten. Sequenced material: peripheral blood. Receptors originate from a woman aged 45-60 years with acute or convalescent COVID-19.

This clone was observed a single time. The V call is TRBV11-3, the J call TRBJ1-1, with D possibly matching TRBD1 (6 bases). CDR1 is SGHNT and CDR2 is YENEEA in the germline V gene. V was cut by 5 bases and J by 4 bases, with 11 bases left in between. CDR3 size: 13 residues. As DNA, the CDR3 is TGTGCCAGCAGCCCCAGAGGGGGCACTGAAGCTTTCTTT. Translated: CASSPRGGTEAFF.

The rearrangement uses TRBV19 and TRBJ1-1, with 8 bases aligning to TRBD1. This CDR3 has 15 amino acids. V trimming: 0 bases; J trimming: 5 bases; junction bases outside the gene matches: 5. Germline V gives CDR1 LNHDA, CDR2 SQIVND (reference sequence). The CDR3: CASSIDQGARTEAFF. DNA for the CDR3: TGTGCCAGTAGTATAGATCAGGGGGCGAGGACTGAAGCTTTCTTT. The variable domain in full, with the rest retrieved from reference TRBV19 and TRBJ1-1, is DGGITQSPKYLFRKEGQNVTLSCEQNLNHDAMYWYRQDPGQGLRLIYYSQIVNDFQKGDIAEGYSVSREKKESFPLTVTSAQKNPTAFYLCASSIDQGARTEAFFGQGTRLTVV.

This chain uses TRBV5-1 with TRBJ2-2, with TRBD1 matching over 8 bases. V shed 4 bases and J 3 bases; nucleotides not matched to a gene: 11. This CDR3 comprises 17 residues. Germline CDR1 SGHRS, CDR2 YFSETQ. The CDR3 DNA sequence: TGCGCCAGCAGCCCACCGCGGACAGGGCAGTACACCGGGGAGCTGTTTTTT. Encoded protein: CASSPPRTGQYTGELFF.

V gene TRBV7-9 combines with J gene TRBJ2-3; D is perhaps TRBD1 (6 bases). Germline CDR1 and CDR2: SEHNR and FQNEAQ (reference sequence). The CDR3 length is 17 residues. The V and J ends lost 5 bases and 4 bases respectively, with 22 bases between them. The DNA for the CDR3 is TGTGCCAGCAGCGTCGTTGTGAACACAGGGATTGCAGATACGCAGTATTTT. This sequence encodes CASSVVVNTGIADTQYF.

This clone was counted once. The CDR3 nucleotides read TGCGCCAGCAGCTTGGACAGAAACCCAGCCTATGGCTACACCTTC. Translating it yields CASSLDRNPAYGYTF. V usage is TRBV5-1 and J usage is TRBJ1-2; D gene unclear. V shed 0 bases and J shed 4 bases, with 13 bases lying between them. The germline CDR1 and CDR2 sequences are SGHRS and YFSETQ. CDR3 length: 15 amino acids.

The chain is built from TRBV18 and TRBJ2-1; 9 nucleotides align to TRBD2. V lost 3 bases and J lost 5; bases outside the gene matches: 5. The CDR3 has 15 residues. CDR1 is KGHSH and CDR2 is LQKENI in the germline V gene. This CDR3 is CASSPSSGAHNEQFF. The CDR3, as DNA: TGTGCCAGCTCACCCTCTAGCGGGGCTCACAATGAGCAGTTCTTC.

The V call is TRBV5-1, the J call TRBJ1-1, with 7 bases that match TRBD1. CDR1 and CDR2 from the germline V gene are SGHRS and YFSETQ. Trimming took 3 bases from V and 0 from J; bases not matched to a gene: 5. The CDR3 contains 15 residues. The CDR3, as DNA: TGCGCCAGCAGCTCGCTACAGGGGCTGAACACTGAAGCTTTCTTT. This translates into CASSSLQGLNTEAFF. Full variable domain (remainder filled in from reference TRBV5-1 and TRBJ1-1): KAGVTQTPRYLIKTRGQQVTLSCSPISGHRSVSWYQQTPGQGLQFLFEYFSETQRNKGNFPGRFSGRQFSNSRSEMNVSTLELGDSALYLCASSSLQGLNTEAFFGQGTRLTVV.

CDR3 nucleotide sequence: TGCGCCAGCAGCCAACGGACAGGGGACTACAATGAGCAGTTCTTC. Translating gives CASSQRTGDYNEQFF. The J gene is TRBJ2-1, the V gene TRBV5-1; 9 bases align to TRBD1. V shed 4 bases, J shed 3 bases, and the junction held 5 bases outside the gene matches. Per the germline V gene, CDR1 is SGHRS and CDR2 is YFSETQ. The CDR3 contains 15 residues.

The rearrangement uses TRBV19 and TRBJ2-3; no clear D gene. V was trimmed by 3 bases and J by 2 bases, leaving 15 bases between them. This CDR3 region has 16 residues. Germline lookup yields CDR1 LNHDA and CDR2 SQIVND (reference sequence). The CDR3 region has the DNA TGTGCCAGTAGTATTCCCCCGAGGCAGCTCACAGATACGCAGTATTTT. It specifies CASSIPPRQLTDTQYF.

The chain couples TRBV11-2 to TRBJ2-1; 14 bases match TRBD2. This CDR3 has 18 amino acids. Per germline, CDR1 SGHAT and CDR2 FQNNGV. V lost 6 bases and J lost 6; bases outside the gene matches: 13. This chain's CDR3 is CASSRPRGLAGVSNEQFF. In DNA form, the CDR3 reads TGTGCCAGCAGTCGCCCTCGGGGACTAGCGGGAGTATCCAATGAGCAGTTCTTC.

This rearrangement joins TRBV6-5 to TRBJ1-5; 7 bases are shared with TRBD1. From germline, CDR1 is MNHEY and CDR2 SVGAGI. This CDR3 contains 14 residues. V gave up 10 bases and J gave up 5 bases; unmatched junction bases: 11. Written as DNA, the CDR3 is TGTGCCACCTCTCGGGACAGCTATTATCAGCCCCAGCATTTT. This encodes CATSRDSYYQPQHF.

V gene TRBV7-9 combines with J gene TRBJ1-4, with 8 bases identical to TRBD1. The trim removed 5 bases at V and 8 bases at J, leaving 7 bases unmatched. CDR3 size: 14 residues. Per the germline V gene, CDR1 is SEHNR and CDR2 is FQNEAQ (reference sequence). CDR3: CASSPWDRREKLFF. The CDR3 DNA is TGTGCCAGCAGCCCTTGGGACAGGCGCGAAAAACTGTTTTTT.